This T cell receptor (beta chain) is from a study of blood T cell repertoires in COVID-19. The wider study: The United States, Italy and Spain were the sources of the acute and convalescent COVID-19 samples. The cDNA or gDNA used as material had been derived from T cells, B-cell-depleted T cells, or PBMCs.

Original processing methods: Using reference gene primer amplification, nucleated cell counts were estimated. TCRdb's copy holds only in-frame clones and misses some; the assay was immunoSEQ multiplex PCR. Clonal size and the V and J genes are those of that table, whereas D and trimming came from the DNA. The sample includes about 310,000 clones, 87% of them seen just once. The ends lost 9 bases at V and 7 bases at J; junction bases unmatched: 8. Germline V gene data show CDR1 as LNHDA and CDR2 as SQIVND (reference sequence). The CDR3 totals 14 residues. The sequencing input was peripheral blood. The TCR originated in a man in his fifties or sixties with active or convalescent COVID-19. V usage is TRBV19 and J usage is TRBJ1-3; 11 nucleotides match TRBD1. DNA of the CDR3: TGTGCCAGCACCTTGGACAGGGGGCTTAACACCATATATTTT. It is translated as CASTLDRGLNTIYF.